Listed here is a single T cell receptor beta chain. The data belong to a study of cytomegalovirus exposure and HLA in healthy donors. Separation from the approximately 710-subject first cohort characterized the roughly 120-subject validation cohort, to which the donors belonged. Profiling relied on immunoSEQ multiplex PCR, and the TCRdb table lists in-frame clones only, not all of them. This repertoire shows 150,000 to 200,000 clones, 70% to 90% found once; its top ten account for around 2%. V trimming: 1 base; J trimming: 8 bases; junction bases outside the gene matches: 10. Germline V gene data show CDR1 as LGHNA and CDR2 as YSLEER. The CDR3 is 18 residues long.

The rearrangement uses TRBV4-3 and TRBJ2-1; TRBD2 matches 14 bases. The sequenced sample consisted of PBMCs. The TCR originated in a man under 40 in good health and CMV-seropositive. As DNA, the CDR3 is TGCGCCAGCAGCCAAGGGACCTCCCGACTAGCGGGGGGGTATGAGCAGTTCTTC. Translation gives CASSQGTSRLAGGYEQFF.